Listed below are T cell receptor beta chains from one sample, sequenced in a study of T cells in localized non-small cell lung cancer. Clones were read by immunoSEQ multiplex PCR, and TCRdb kept only the in-frame ones, dropping some. The profile covers about 740 clones, with less than 25% appearing a single time and under 30% taken by the ten largest. The sample was normal lung tissue next to the tumor, taken before any cancer treatment. Source of these receptors: a female donor over 55 with stage II lung adenocarcinoma. CDR3s include the opening cysteine and the closing phenylalanine or tryptophan. The D gene is left open where the match is weak. Clone size is not always given. Where it is, it says once, few, many or a class for expanded clones.

v_call,j_call,clone_size,d_call,cdr3_aa,cdr3_nt
TRBV11-3,TRBJ2-2,-,-,CASSLLGQWDTGELFF,TGTGCCAGCAGCTTATTGGGCCAGTGGGACACCGGGGAGCTGTTTTTT
TRBV9,TRBJ1-2,-,-,CASSLQREAAVNYGYTF,TGTGCCAGCAGCTTGCAACGGGAGGCAGCCGTTAACTATGGCTACACCTTC
TRBV28,TRBJ2-1,few,-,CASSLSSYNEQFF,TGTGCCAGCAGTTTATCTTCCTACAATGAGCAGTTCTTC
TRBV4-1,TRBJ1-2,-,TRBD1,CASSSPGGDYGYTF,TGCGCCAGCAGCTCCCCAGGGGGGGACTATGGCTACACCTTC
TRBV18,TRBJ1-1,-,-,CASSPTSGEGDTEAFF,TGTGCCAGCTCACCAACGTCCGGAGAAGGGGACACTGAAGCTTTCTTT
TRBV11-3,TRBJ2-3,large,TRBD2,CASSSWIAGGVDTQYF,TGTGCCAGCAGCTCCTGGATAGCGGGAGGGGTGGATACGCAGTATTTT
TRBV29-1,TRBJ1-2,-,TRBD1,CSVEDLGQGVYGYTF,TGCAGCGTTGAAGATCTAGGACAGGGAGTCTATGGCTACACCTTC
TRBV6-8,TRBJ2-3,few,-,CASSPRGHTQYF,TGTGCCAGCAGTCCTCGGGGTCATACGCAGTATTTT
TRBV6-8,TRBJ1-5,few,-,CATKEGNQPQHF,TGTGCCACCAAAGAGGGGAACCAGCCCCAGCATTTT
TRBV19,TRBJ1-5,-,-,CASSNGWGDQPQHF,TGTGCCAGTAGTAACGGGTGGGGAGATCAGCCCCAGCATTTT
TRBV6-1,TRBJ2-4,few,-,CASSEGTPDRPAKNIQYF,TGTGCCAGCAGTGAAGGGACCCCGGACCGACCAGCCAAAAACATTCAGTACTTC
TRBV6-8,TRBJ1-1,-,-,CASSYSKGGNTEAFF,TGTGCCAGCAGTTACTCGAAGGGTGGTAACACTGAAGCTTTCTTT
TRBV5-1,TRBJ2-7,-,TRBD1,CASSLDPGGTYEQYF,TGCGCCAGCAGCTTGGACCCAGGGGGCACCTACGAGCAGTACTTC
TRBV28,TRBJ1-1,few,-,CASSLANKRTEAFF,TGTGCCAGCAGTTTGGCCAATAAAAGGACTGAAGCTTTCTTT
TRBV6-8,TRBJ1-3,few,-,CASSRQGTGNTIYF,TGTGCCAGCAGTCGGCAGGGGACTGGAAACACCATATATTTT
TRBV19,TRBJ1-2,-,-,CASQYHGTNYGYTF,TGTGCCAGTCAGTACCACGGCACAAACTATGGCTACACCTTC